What follows are 12 T cell receptor beta chains derived from one specimen sequenced in a study of T cells in Graves' hyperthyroidism and ophthalmopathy. Template material for amplifying TCR beta CDR3 regions consisted of RNA transcripts. TCR CDR3 regions were first amplified by RT-PCR with HTBI primers. TCRdb passed the multiplex PCR reads through MiXCR, listing each CDR3 protein once. The sample has approximately 590,000 distinct CDR3 sequences, approximately 15% seen once. Sequencing input: blood. Every receptor here comes from a woman under 40 with Graves' hyperthyroidism.

The genes are TRBV4-2 and TRBJ2-2; 12 bases fit TRBD2. V was pared by 3 bases and J by 6 bases, with 2 bases of the junction left unmatched. The germline V gene encodes CDR1 LGHNA and CDR2 YNFKEQ. This CDR3 has 15 amino acids. The CDR3 protein is CASSQRLAGAGELFF. CDR3 bases: TGTGCCAGCAGCCAGAGACTAGCGGGAGCCGGGGAGCTGTTTTTT.

This clonotype was counted many times. The chain has TRBV11-2 and TRBJ1-5, with D hard to call. Germline assignment: CDR1 SGHAT and CDR2 FQNNGV. CDR3 length: 13 residues. V was trimmed by 5 bases and J by 4 bases, leaving 9 bases between them. The CDR3 spells CASSKTGNQPQHF. The CDR3 DNA is TGTGCCAGCAGCAAGACCGGTAATCAGCCCCAGCATTTT.

J is TRBJ2-7 and V is TRBV20-1; possibly TRBD1 for D (6 bases). Germline CDR1 reads DFQATT; CDR2 reads SNEGSKA (reference sequence). V lost 8 bases to trimming and J lost 0 bases, with 14 bases between them. This CDR3 has 13 amino acids. The CDR3, as DNA: TGCAGTACTACAGGGTCTAGCTCCTACGAGCAGTACTTC. It yields the protein CSTTGSSSYEQYF.

In its sample, this clonotype was seen a few times. V and J are TRBV20-1 and TRBJ2-3; tentative D call: TRBD1 (5 bases). This CDR3 contains 17 residues. Germline-derived CDR1 and CDR2 are DFQATT and SNEGSKA (reference sequence). Deletions cut 0 bases from V and 6 bases from J, with 22 bases between. The CDR3 DNA reads as TGCAGTGCTAGAGATGACCGCCTGTCGTTAGGGGTGGATACGCAGTATTTT. This encodes CSARDDRLSLGVDTQYF.

This clonotype turned up a few times. The chain is built from TRBV5-6 and TRBJ1-2; 7 nucleotides match TRBD1. The CDR3 loop spans 15 amino acids. Per germline, CDR1 SGHDT and CDR2 YYEEEE. J gave up 3 bases and V 4 bases, and 9 bases lay outside the gene matches. As DNA, the CDR3 is TGTGCCAGCAGCGCAGGACAGGTGTCCTACTATGGCTACACCTTC. Translating gives CASSAGQVSYYGYTF. The variable domain in full, completed from reference TRBV5-6 and TRBJ1-2, reads DAGVTQSPTHLIKTRGQQVTLRCSPKSGHDTVSWYQQALGQGPQFIFQYYEEEERQRGNFPDRFSGHQFPNYSSELNVNALLLGDSALYLCASSAGQVSYYGYTFGSGTRLTVV.

This clonotype showed up just a few times. The chain is built from TRBV6-1 and TRBJ2-3, with a tentative D call TRBD2 (5 bases). V lost 6 bases and J 3 bases, leaving 13 bases between the germline ends. The CDR3 extends over 14 amino acids. The germline V gene encodes CDR1 MNHNS and CDR2 SASEGT. CDR3 nucleotides: TGTGCCAGCAGGAACCAGCGGAGAACAGATACGCAGTATTTT. Translating gives CASRNQRRTDTQYF.

The table lists this clonotype with many counts. This chain joins TRBV12-3 or TRBV12-4 and TRBJ2-3; D may be TRBD1 (6 bases). Between the trimmed V and J ends, which lost 0 bases and 3 bases, there was a span of 16 bases. The CDR3 is 17 residues long. CDR3 sequence: CASSLAVAGDGTDTQYF. The CDR3 DNA is TGTGCCAGCAGTTTAGCGGTTGCAGGGGACGGGACAGATACGCAGTATTTT.

This clonotype was found many times. This rearrangement joins TRBV6-1 to TRBJ2-7; tentative D call: TRBD2 (5 bases). CDR1 and CDR2 from the germline V gene are MNHNS and SASEGT. There are 14 residues in the CDR3. The germline V and J ends were trimmed by 8 bases and 0 bases, with 14 bases remaining between them. CDR3 protein: CASLPSLLSYEQYF. For the CDR3, the DNA is TGTGCCAGCCTCCCTAGCCTCCTCTCCTACGAGCAGTACTTC.

This clonotype was recorded at least ten times. The rearrangement uses TRBV11-2 and TRBJ2-5; D perhaps matches TRBD2 (6 bases). The CDR3 has 13 amino acids. V was clipped by 1 base and J by 5 bases, with 8 bases between them. From germline, CDR1 is SGHAT and CDR2 FQNNGV. In nucleotides, the CDR3 is TGTGCCAGCAGCTTAGGACTAGAGGAGACCCAGTACTTC. It yields the protein CASSLGLEETQYF.

This clonotype was seen at least ten times. V usage is TRBV11-2 and J usage is TRBJ2-3; D tentatively reads TRBD1 or TRBD2 (5 bases each). V was clipped by 1 base and J by 0 bases, with 11 bases between them. The germline CDR1 and CDR2 sequences are SGHAT and FQNNGV. This CDR3 comprises 16 residues. The CDR3 protein is CASSLALGQSTDTQYF. The CDR3 nucleotides are TGTGCCAGCAGCTTAGCACTAGGACAAAGCACAGATACGCAGTATTTT.

This clonotype has ten or more counts. V usage is TRBV20-1 and J usage is TRBJ2-2, with D maybe TRBD1 (5 bases). With 0 bases removed from V and 0 bases from J, the gap between germline ends came to 8 bases. This CDR3 has 15 amino acids. The germline CDR1 and CDR2 sequences are DFQATT and SNEGSKA (reference sequence). CDR3 in DNA: TGCAGTGCTAGAGATTGGGGCGCGAACACCGGGGAGCTGTTTTTT. Its protein is CSARDWGANTGELFF.

This clonotype occurred a few times. This chain uses TRBV27 with TRBJ1-1; TRBD1 matches at 8 bases. In germline, CDR1 is MNHEY, CDR2 SMNVEV (reference sequence). Trimming removed 6 bases from V and 6 bases from J; junction bases left unmatched: 6. The CDR3 has 13 amino acids. CDR3 residues: CASRGQEHAEAFF. The CDR3 DNA is TGTGCCAGCAGGGGACAGGAGCACGCTGAAGCTTTCTTT.